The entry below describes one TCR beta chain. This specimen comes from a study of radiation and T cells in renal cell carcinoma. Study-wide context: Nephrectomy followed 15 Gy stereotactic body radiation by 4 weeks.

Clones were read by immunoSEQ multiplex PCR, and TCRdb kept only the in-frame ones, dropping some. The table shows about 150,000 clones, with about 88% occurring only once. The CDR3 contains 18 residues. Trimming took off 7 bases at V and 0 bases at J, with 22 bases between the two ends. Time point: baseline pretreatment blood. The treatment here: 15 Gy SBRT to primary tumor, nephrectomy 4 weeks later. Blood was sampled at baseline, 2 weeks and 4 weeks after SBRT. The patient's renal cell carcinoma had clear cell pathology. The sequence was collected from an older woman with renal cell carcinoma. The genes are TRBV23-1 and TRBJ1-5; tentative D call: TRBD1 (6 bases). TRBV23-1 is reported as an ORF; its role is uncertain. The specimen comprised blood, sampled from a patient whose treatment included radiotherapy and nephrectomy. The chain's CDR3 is CASNHDSAGVISNQPQHF. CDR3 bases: TGCGCCAGCAACCACGACAGCGCAGGGGTCATTAGCAATCAGCCCCAGCATTTT.